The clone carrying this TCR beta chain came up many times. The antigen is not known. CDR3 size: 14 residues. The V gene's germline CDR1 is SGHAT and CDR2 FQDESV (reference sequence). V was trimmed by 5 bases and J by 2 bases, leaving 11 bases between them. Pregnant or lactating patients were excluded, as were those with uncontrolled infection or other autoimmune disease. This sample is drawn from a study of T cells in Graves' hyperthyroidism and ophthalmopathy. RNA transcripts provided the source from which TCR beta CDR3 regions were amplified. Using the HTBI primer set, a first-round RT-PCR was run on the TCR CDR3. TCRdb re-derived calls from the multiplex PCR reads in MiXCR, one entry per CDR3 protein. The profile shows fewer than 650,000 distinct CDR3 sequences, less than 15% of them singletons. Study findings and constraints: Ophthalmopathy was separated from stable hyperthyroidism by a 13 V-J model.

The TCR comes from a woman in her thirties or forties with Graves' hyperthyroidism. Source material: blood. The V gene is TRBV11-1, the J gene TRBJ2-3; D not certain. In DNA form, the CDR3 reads TGTGCCAGCAGCGAGGACCGAGACACAGATACGCAGTATTTT. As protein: CASSEDRDTDTQYF. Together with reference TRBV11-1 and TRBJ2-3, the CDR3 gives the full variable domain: EAEVAQSPRYKITEKSQAVAFWCDPISGHATLYWYRQILGQGPELLVQFQDESVVDDSQLPKDRFSAERLKGVDSTLKIQPAELGDSAMYLCASSEDRDTDTQYFGPGTRLTVL.